Included here is one TCR beta chain sequence, with context. Its antigen is still unknown. The input lacks base qualities; no much larger clone sits a single base away. The germline V gene sets CDR1 to KGHDR and CDR2 to SFDVKD. From its cysteine to its phenylalanine, the CDR3 spans 16 amino acids. The DNA shown is the 48-base CDR3, in frame from base 1. Trimmed from V: 0 bases; trimmed from J: 5 bases; junction bases lacking a gene match: 3. The entry originates in a study of control samples from healthy donors and cancer patients (TCRdb year 2020). Library generation was performed with the immunoSEQ multiplex PCR assay. Imported from immuneACCESS, the table was reduced by TCRdb to in-frame sequences with V and J called. These copies leave out some clones; in studies compared against another copy, an unresolved V gene accounts for under half, and the cause of the remainder is not known. The sample table shows around 97,000 clones, and around 89% are seen once. The top ten constitute 15% to 20% of the sample.

The chain uses TRBV24-1 and TRBJ2-2; a stretch of 9 junction bases matches TRBD1. This TCR derives from a man aged 55 to 69 with lung cancer. Input material: PBMCs. This receptor carries the CDR3 CATSDLGTGQTGELFF. The sequenced DNA is TGTGCCACCAGTGATTTGGGGACAGGGCAGACCGGGGAGCTGTTTTTT.